The clone carrying this T cell receptor beta chain was seen repeatedly, ten times or more. TCRdb itself ran the RT-PCR reads through MiXCR, one entry per CDR3 protein. The sample lists approximately 430,000 distinct CDR3 sequences; under 20% were seen once. This CDR3 has 14 amino acids. V was clipped by 0 bases and J by 3 bases, with 8 bases between them. Germline V gives CDR1 SGHRS, CDR2 YFSETQ. The data are from a study of patients and donors after allogeneic stem cell transplantation. V gene TRBV5-1 combines with J gene TRBJ2-3; D gene ambiguous. The source is a human donor who was either an allogeneic HSCT recipient or a stem cell or donor lymphocyte infusion donor (not recorded which). It is not recorded whose cells these are; they may come from a transplant donor. The sample taken for sequencing was blood, either unsorted or a sorted T cell fraction (not recorded which). The CDR3 loop reads CASSLDGRTDTQYF. In DNA form, the CDR3 reads TGCGCCAGCAGCTTGGACGGAAGAACAGATACGCAGTATTTT.